This record covers a single T cell receptor (beta chain). These data belong to a study of blood T cell repertoires in COVID-19. Overall study: Researchers got acute and convalescent COVID-19 samples from the United States, Italy and Spain.

Libraries were prepared by immunoSEQ multiplex PCR; TCRdb keeps only in-frame clonotypes and omits some of them. This table has approximately 94,000 clones, about 80% appearing once. The germline V gene encodes CDR1 SGHRS and CDR2 YFSETQ. Trimming took 4 bases from V and 8 from J; bases not matched to a gene: 6. This CDR3 has 13 residues. The V call is TRBV5-1, the J call TRBJ2-1; 7 nucleotides line up with TRBD2. Material for sequencing was peripheral blood. This clonotype was sampled from a man between 70 and 80 years old with active or convalescent COVID-19. DNA of the CDR3: TGCGCCAGCAGCCAGGACCGGGGGGATGAGCAGTTCTTC. Protein sequence: CASSQDRGDEQFF. Together with reference TRBV5-1 and TRBJ2-1, the CDR3 gives the full variable domain: KAGVTQTPRYLIKTRGQQVTLSCSPISGHRSVSWYQQTPGQGLQFLFEYFSETQRNKGNFPGRFSGRQFSNSRSEMNVSTLELGDSALYLCASSQDRGDEQFFGPGTRLTVL.